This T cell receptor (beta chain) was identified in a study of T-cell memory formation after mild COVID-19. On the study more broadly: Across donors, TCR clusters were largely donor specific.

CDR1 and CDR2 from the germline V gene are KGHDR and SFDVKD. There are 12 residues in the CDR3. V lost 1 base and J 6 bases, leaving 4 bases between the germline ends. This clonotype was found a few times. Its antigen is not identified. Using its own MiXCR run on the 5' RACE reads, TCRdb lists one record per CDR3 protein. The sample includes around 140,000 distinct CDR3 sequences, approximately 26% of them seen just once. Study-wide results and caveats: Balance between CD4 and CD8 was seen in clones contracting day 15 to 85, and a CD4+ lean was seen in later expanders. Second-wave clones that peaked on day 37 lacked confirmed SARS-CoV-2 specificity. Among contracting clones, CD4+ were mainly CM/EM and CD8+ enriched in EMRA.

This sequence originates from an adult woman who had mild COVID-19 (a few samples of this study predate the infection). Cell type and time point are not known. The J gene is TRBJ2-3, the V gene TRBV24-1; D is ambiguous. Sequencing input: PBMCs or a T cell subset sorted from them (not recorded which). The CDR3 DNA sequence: TGTGCCACCAGTGATTTTCCTGATACGCAGTATTTT. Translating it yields CATSDFPDTQYF.